Listed here are 6 T cell receptor beta chains from one sample, sequenced in a study of blood T cell repertoires in COVID-19. The method was immunoSEQ multiplex PCR; TCRdb's version includes in-frame clones alone and lacks a portion of them. The table includes over 100,000 clones, approximately 80% detected once. Sequencing input: peripheral blood. The receptor source for this set is a woman in her seventies with acute or convalescent COVID-19.

This clone was seen a few times. The gene calls are TRBV30 and TRBJ1-6; D not certain. V gave up 3 bases and J gave up 1 base, with 10 bases separating them. The CDR3 loop spans 15 amino acids. The germline CDR1 and CDR2 sequences are GTSNPN and SVGIG (reference sequence). CDR3 DNA: TGTGCCTGGAGCGGCGGGGTATCCTATAATTCACCCCTCCACTTT. It codes for CAWSGGVSYNSPLHF.

The rearrangement joins TRBV19 to TRBJ2-5, with D possibly TRBD2 on 6 matching bases. The CDR3 contains 14 residues. The germline V gene encodes CDR1 LNHDA and CDR2 SQIVND (reference sequence). The V end was cut by 3 bases, the J end by 4 bases, with 12 bases between. The CDR3 DNA follows: TGTGCCAGTAGTATTGATGAGGGAGGAGAGACCCAGTACTTC. This gives the protein CASSIDEGGETQYF.

The chain joins TRBV5-4 to TRBJ1-1; a weak D match, TRBD1 (5 bases). With 1 base removed from V and 1 base from J, the gap between germline ends came to 11 bases. Germline CDR1 and CDR2: SGHNT and YYREEE (reference sequence). The CDR3 has 15 residues. CDR3 in DNA: TGTGCCAGCAGCTTGCAAGGGGCTCGGAACACTGAAGCTTTCTTT. Its protein is CASSLQGARNTEAFF. Drawing the rest from reference TRBV5-4 and TRBJ1-1, the complete variable domain is ETGVTQSPTHLIKTRGQQVTLRCSSQSGHNTVSWYQQALGQGPQFIFQYYREEENGRGNFPPRFSGLQFPNYSSELNVNALELDDSALYLCASSLQGARNTEAFFGQGTRLTVV.

This clone is a singleton in its sample. The genes are TRBV7-9 and TRBJ2-1; TRBD2 matches 8 bases. Germline V gene data show CDR1 as SEHNR and CDR2 as FQNEAQ (reference sequence). With V trimmed by 7 bases and J by 1 base, 12 bases remained unmatched. CDR3 length: 17 residues. CDR3: CASTPSEREISYNEQFF. The CDR3 DNA reads TGTGCCAGCACCCCTAGTGAGCGGGAGATATCCTACAATGAGCAGTTCTTC.

V usage is TRBV5-1 and J usage is TRBJ1-4, with TRBD1 identical over 8 bases. This CDR3 comprises 16 residues. Trimming took 0 bases from V and 5 from J; bases not matched to a gene: 6. Looked up from germline, CDR1 is SGHRS and CDR2 is YFSETQ. For the CDR3, the DNA is TGCGCCAGCAGCTTGGACCAGGGGGCCGTAAATGAAAAACTGTTTTTT. Translation gives CASSLDQGAVNEKLFF. Supplemented by reference TRBV5-1 and TRBJ1-4, the full variable domain reads KAGVTQTPRYLIKTRGQQVTLSCSPISGHRSVSWYQQTPGQGLQFLFEYFSETQRNKGNFPGRFSGRQFSNSRSEMNVSTLELGDSALYLCASSLDQGAVNEKLFFGSGTQLSVL.

This chain links TRBV2 with TRBJ1-6; 11 nucleotides align to TRBD1. The CDR3 is 15 amino acids. Germline trimming cut 6 bases from V and 10 bases from J; bases unmatched to any gene: 8. Germline CDR1 and CDR2: SNHLY and FYNNEI. CDR3 bases: TGTGCCAGCAGGACCGGGACAGGGGGAGAATCACCCCTCCACTTT. It specifies CASRTGTGGESPLHF.